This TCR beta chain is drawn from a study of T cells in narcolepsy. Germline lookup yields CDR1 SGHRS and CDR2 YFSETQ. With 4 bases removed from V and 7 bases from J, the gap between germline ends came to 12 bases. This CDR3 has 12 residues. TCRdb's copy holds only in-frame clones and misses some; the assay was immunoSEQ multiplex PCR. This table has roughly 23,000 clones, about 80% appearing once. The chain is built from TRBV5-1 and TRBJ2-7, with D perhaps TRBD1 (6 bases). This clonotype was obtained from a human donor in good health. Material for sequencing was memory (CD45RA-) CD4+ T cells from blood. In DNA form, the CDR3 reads TGCGCCAGCAGCCCCCCAGGGGATGAGCAGTACTTC. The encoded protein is CASSPPGDEQYF.